The next 26 T cell receptor beta chains were all read from a single sample in a study of blood T cell repertoires in COVID-19. Profiling relied on immunoSEQ multiplex PCR, and the TCRdb table lists in-frame clones only, not all of them. The sample lists about 160,000 clones, about four fifths occurring once. Sample: peripheral blood. Every receptor here comes from a man between 65 and 85 years old who had recovered from COVID-19.

This sequence joins TRBV7-2 and TRBJ1-1; weak D call: TRBD1 (6 bases). The length of the CDR3 is 13 residues. V lost 2 bases, J lost 4 bases, and 8 bases lay in between. CDR1 is SGHTA, CDR2 FQGNSA, per germline. In nucleotides, the CDR3 is TGTGCCAGCAGCTTAACACAGGGCACTGAAGCTTTCTTT. This gives the protein CASSLTQGTEAFF.

J is TRBJ2-2 and V is TRBV3-1 (or the pseudogene TRBV3-2), with D perhaps TRBD2 (6 bases). Germline CDR1 is LGHDT and CDR2 is YNNKEL (reference sequence). CDR3 length equals 16 residues. With 0 bases removed from V and 5 bases from J, the gap between germline ends came to 13 bases. In nucleotides, the CDR3 is TGTGCCAGCAGCCAAGATCCCCGGGAGCGAACCGGGGAGCTGTTTTTT. The encoded protein is CASSQDPRERTGELFF.

This clone turned up a few times. The V call is TRBV7-9, the J call TRBJ1-1, with a tentative D call TRBD1 (6 bases). The CDR3 is 17 amino acids. Deletions cut 7 bases from V and 0 bases from J, with 21 bases between. Germline CDR1 is SEHNR and CDR2 is FQNEAQ (reference sequence). This CDR3 is CASTPGGSPGVNTEAFF. CDR3 DNA: TGTGCCAGCACCCCCGGTGGCAGTCCAGGGGTGAACACTGAAGCTTTCTTT.

This clone was observed a few times. V and J are TRBV5-1 and TRBJ2-7; 7 positions agree with TRBD1. The CDR3 runs to 14 residues. The V gene end was trimmed by 7 bases and the J gene end by 5 bases; junction bases not matched to a gene: 12. The germline gives CDR1 SGHRS, CDR2 YFSETQ. CDR3 region: CASRRTGQGNEQYF. DNA of the CDR3: TGCGCCAGCCGTAGGACAGGACAAGGTAACGAGCAGTACTTC.

There are a few counts of this clone. V gene TRBV6-5 combines with J gene TRBJ2-3; 12 bases map to TRBD2. From germline, CDR1 is MNHEY and CDR2 SVGAGI. This CDR3 has 14 residues. V gave up 9 bases and J gave up 3 bases; unmatched junction bases: 4. DNA of the CDR3: TGTGCCAGTCTAGCGGGAGGGTTGACAGATACGCAGTATTTT. This sequence encodes CASLAGGLTDTQYF.

This chain joins TRBV5-4 and TRBJ2-2, with TRBD2 matching 7 bases. The V and J ends lost 0 bases and 2 bases, in that order; junction bases with no gene match: 1. Germline V CDR1 and CDR2: SGHNT, YYREEE (reference sequence). The CDR3 runs 15 residues. In nucleotides, the CDR3 is TGTGCCAGCAGCTTGGCTAGCGGAAACACCGGGGAGCTGTTTTTT. Amino acid sequence: CASSLASGNTGELFF.

The V gene is TRBV6-1, the J gene TRBJ2-7, with D perhaps TRBD2 (5 bases). This CDR3 has 13 residues. Trimming removed 1 base at V and 6 bases at J, with 10 bases between. Germline lookup yields CDR1 MNHNS and CDR2 SASEGT. In nucleotides, the CDR3 is TGTGCCAGCAGTGAAGTTCGGGGTGGCGAGCAGTACTTC. Translating gives CASSEVRGGEQYF.

The rearrangement uses TRBV14 and TRBJ2-2; D is ambiguous. V lost 2 bases, J lost 6 bases, and 7 bases lay in between. CDR1 SGHDN and CDR2 FVKESK come from the germline V gene. This CDR3 region has 13 residues. In DNA form, the CDR3 reads TGTGCCAGCAGCCAAAATTCCGCCGGGGAGCTGTTTTTT. Protein sequence: CASSQNSAGELFF.

This chain joins TRBV2 and TRBJ2-3; TRBD1 aligns across 10 bases. V was pared by 1 base and J by 7 bases, with 5 bases of the junction left unmatched. Germline CDR1 is SNHLY and CDR2 is FYNNEI. This CDR3 region has 15 residues. Here the CDR3 DNA reads TGTGCCAGCAGTGAAGGACAGGGGGCGATACATACGCAGTATTTT. Its translation: CASSEGQGAIHTQYF.

This chain connects TRBV5-1 to TRBJ2-6, with 11 bases identical to TRBD2. The length of the CDR3 is 19 residues. Germline V gives CDR1 SGHRS, CDR2 YFSETQ. V was clipped by 4 bases and J by 0 bases; unmatched bases: 9. The CDR3 region has the DNA TGCGCCAGCAGCAGCTCCGGGACTAGCGGAACCTCTGGGGCCAACGTCCTGACTTTC. Translated, it gives CASSSSGTSGTSGANVLTF.

The V call is TRBV11-2, the J call TRBJ1-1, with D possibly being TRBD1 (5 bases). V was cut by 1 base and J by 11 bases, with 11 bases left in between. The CDR3 spans 12 residues. The V gene's germline CDR1 is SGHAT and CDR2 FQNNGV. The CDR3 DNA reads TGTGCCAGCAGCTTAGGGTCAGGGTCGGCTTTCTTT. Translation gives CASSLGSGSAFF. The full variable domain, its missing parts supplied by reference TRBV11-2 and TRBJ1-1, is EAGVAQSPRYKIIEKRQSVAFWCNPISGHATLYWYQQILGQGPKLLIQFQNNGVVDDSQLPKDRFSAERLKGVDSTLKIQPAKLEDSAVYLCASSLGSGSAFFGQGTRLTVV.

The rearrangement links TRBV29-1 to TRBJ2-6; no definite D call. This CDR3 region has 13 residues. Per the germline V gene, CDR1 is SQVTM and CDR2 is ANQGSEA. The V and J ends lost 3 bases and 2 bases respectively, with 5 bases between them. This CDR3 reads CSVDPAGANVLTF. The CDR3 nucleotides are TGCAGCGTTGACCCGGCTGGGGCCAACGTCCTGACTTTC.

This chain connects TRBV25-1 to TRBJ2-1, with 8 bases matching TRBD2. Germline CDR1 and CDR2: MGHDK and SYGVNS. This CDR3 spans 15 amino acids. V was pared by 3 bases and J by 7 bases, with 8 bases of the junction left unmatched. In DNA, the CDR3 is TGTGCCAGCAGTGATCTAGCGGGTCTCGGAAATGAGCAGTTCTTC. Translation: CASSDLAGLGNEQFF.

The CDR3 coding sequence is TGTGCCAGCACTAAAGGGACTAGCGGGGCCTACAATGAGCAGTTCTTC. It encodes CASTKGTSGAYNEQFF. This chain uses TRBV27 with TRBJ2-1, with TRBD2 matching 13 bases. Germline assignment: CDR1 MNHEY and CDR2 SMNVEV (reference sequence). V was clipped by 7 bases and J by 2 bases; unmatched bases: 5. This CDR3 spans 16 amino acids.

The chain is built from TRBV6-6 and TRBJ2-3; TRBD2 matches 11 bases. J gave up 5 bases and V 5 bases, and 12 bases lay outside the gene matches. CDR1 and CDR2 (germline): MNHNY, SVGAGI (reference sequence). This CDR3 comprises 17 residues. This CDR3 reads CASSQTGGLAEIDTQYF. The CDR3 region has the DNA TGTGCCAGCAGTCAAACAGGGGGACTAGCGGAGATAGATACGCAGTATTTT.

This clone was detected once. The chain joins TRBV28 to TRBJ1-3, with D possibly TRBD1 on 6 matching bases. CDR1 and CDR2 from the germline V gene are MDHEN and SYDVKM. Trimming removed 4 bases at V and 3 bases at J, with 16 bases between. The CDR3 has 16 residues. CDR3 loop: CASSSPTGPIGNTIYF. The CDR3 DNA sequence: TGTGCCAGCAGTTCTCCGACAGGTCCCATTGGAAACACCATATATTTT.

The genes are TRBV12-3 or TRBV12-4 and TRBJ1-2; TRBD1 is a possible D gene (5 bases). Trimming shortened V by 2 bases and J by 2 bases, and 6 bases separated the two germline ends. This CDR3 is 13 amino acids long. The CDR3 spells CASSLQGNYGYTF. The DNA for the CDR3 is TGTGCCAGCAGTTTACAGGGAAACTATGGCTACACCTTC.

The chain carries TRBV3-1 (or the pseudogene TRBV3-2) and TRBJ1-1; possibly TRBD1 for D (5 bases). Germline V gene sequence: CDR1 LGHDT, CDR2 YNNKEL (reference sequence). The CDR3 has 16 residues. V dropped 1 base and J dropped 12 bases, with 24 bases sitting between them. CDR3 residues: CASSQGAIGTFISSFF. In DNA, the CDR3 is TGTGCCAGCAGCCAAGGGGCGATTGGGACTTTTATCAGTTCTTTCTTT.

This clone has a single count. This chain joins TRBV12-3 or TRBV12-4 and TRBJ1-2; perhaps TRBD1 as D (6 bases). CDR3 length equals 13 residues. V lost 5 bases to trimming and J lost 8 bases, with 15 bases between them. CDR3 region: CASSPGDRRGYTF. The DNA of the CDR3 is TGTGCCAGCAGTCCAGGGGACCGTAGAGGCTACACCTTC.

This sequence joins TRBV30 and TRBJ2-7, with D possibly matching TRBD1 (5 bases). The length of the CDR3 is 12 residues. The V end was cut by 3 bases, the J end by 3 bases, with 9 bases between. Germline V lookup: CDR1 GTSNPN, CDR2 SVGIG (reference sequence). As DNA, the CDR3 is TGTGCCTGGAGGGGGCACCACTACGAGCAGTACTTC. Its translation is CAWRGHHYEQYF.

The chain couples TRBV2 to TRBJ2-1; 10 nucleotides match TRBD2. CDR1 is SNHLY, CDR2 FYNNEI, per germline. This CDR3 comprises 17 residues. J was trimmed by 8 bases and V by 3 bases; bases with no gene match: 13. This CDR3 is CASSESSGRPYSDEQFF. CDR3 nucleotide sequence: TGTGCCAGCAGTGAGAGTAGCGGGAGGCCCTATAGCGATGAGCAGTTCTTC. Full variable domain (outside the CDR3, taken from reference TRBV2 and TRBJ2-1): EPEVTQTPSHQVTQMGQEVILRCVPISNHLYFYWYRQILGQKVEFLVSFYNNEISEKSEIFDDQFSVERPDGSNFTLKIRSTKLEDSAMYFCASSESSGRPYSDEQFFGPGTRLTVL.

This clone appeared a single time. The gene calls are TRBV5-1 and TRBJ2-5, with 9 nucleotides matching TRBD2. This CDR3 is 15 amino acids long. Per germline, CDR1 SGHRS and CDR2 YFSETQ. The V gene end was trimmed by 1 base and the J gene end by 5 bases; junction bases not matched to a gene: 6. For the CDR3, the DNA is TGCGCCAGCAGCTTGACTAGCGGGCCAGGGGAGACCCAGTACTTC. This translates into CASSLTSGPGETQYF.

This chain joins TRBV19 and TRBJ2-2, with 8 positions matching TRBD2. V dropped 5 bases and J dropped 2; count of bases not matched to a gene: 4. The CDR3 runs to 15 residues. Germline CDR1 LNHDA, CDR2 SQIVND (reference sequence). The CDR3 DNA follows: TGTGCCAGTAGTGTTAGCGGGACAAACACCGGGGAGCTGTTTTTT. It translates to CASSVSGTNTGELFF.

This chain joins TRBV5-1 and TRBJ1-1; no firm D call. V was cut by 2 bases and J by 0 bases, with 5 bases left in between. The CDR3 length is 13 residues. The V gene's germline CDR1 is SGHRS and CDR2 YFSETQ. The CDR3 DNA is TGCGCCAGCAGCTTAACACTGAACACTGAAGCTTTCTTT. Its protein product is CASSLTLNTEAFF.

This chain links TRBV24-1 with TRBJ2-5, with 9 bases matching TRBD1. The CDR3 extends over 15 amino acids. Trimming at V came to 4 bases and at J to 2 bases, leaving 4 bases not matched to a gene. Per germline, CDR1 KGHDR and CDR2 SFDVKD. The CDR3 protein is CATSDGQGRQETQYF. CDR3 DNA sequence: TGTGCCACCAGTGACGGACAGGGGAGACAAGAGACCCAGTACTTC.

The genes are TRBV9 and TRBJ1-6, with 9 bases fitting TRBD1. Unmatched junction bases numbered 4, after V lost 3 bases and J lost 9 bases. Germline-derived CDR1 and CDR2 are SGDLS and YYNGEE. The CDR3 extends over 14 amino acids. The CDR3 sequence: CASSGDRVGSPLHF. In DNA, the CDR3 is TGTGCCAGCAGCGGGGACAGGGTTGGTTCACCCCTCCACTTT.